Each of the 21 T cell receptor beta chains below was sequenced from the same sample in a study of blood T cell repertoires in COVID-19. Sequencing was performed with immunoSEQ multiplex PCR; in TCRdb, only in-frame clones are kept and a portion is missing. Of 65,000 to 90,000 clones listed, more than 70% were seen once; the top ten hold around 7.3%. The specimen sequenced was peripheral blood. The receptors were sampled from a woman of 80 years or more with acute or convalescent COVID-19.

The chain carries TRBV19 and TRBJ2-1, with TRBD2 matching over 8 bases. This CDR3 spans 16 amino acids. Germline assignment: CDR1 LNHDA and CDR2 SQIVND (reference sequence). The V segment lost 4 bases and the J segment 7 bases; nucleotides outside the gene matches: 12. In nucleotides, the CDR3 is TGTGCCAGTAGTACAAGCGGGAGTGGGCCAGTGAATGAGCAGTTCTTC. Residues: CASSTSGSGPVNEQFF.

The rearrangement links TRBV6-6 to TRBJ2-3; D uncertain. The germline V gene has CDR1 MNHNY and CDR2 SVGAGI (reference sequence). V dropped 6 bases and J dropped 0 bases, with 7 bases sitting between them. This CDR3 is built from 13 residues. CDR3 in amino acids: CASSPPSTDTQYF. CDR3 sequence (DNA): TGTGCCAGCAGCCCCCCTAGCACAGATACGCAGTATTTT.

J is TRBJ1-6 and V is TRBV7-9; a possible D gene is TRBD1 (5 bases). V lost 0 bases and J lost 9, with 12 bases in between. The CDR3 has 15 amino acids. Germline V lookup: CDR1 SEHNR, CDR2 FQNEAQ (reference sequence). The CDR3 protein is CASSLAGVGSSPLHF. CDR3 DNA: TGTGCCAGCAGCTTAGCAGGGGTCGGAAGTTCACCCCTCCACTTT. Based on the CDR3 plus reference TRBV7-9 and TRBJ1-6, the full variable domain is DTGVSQNPRHKITKRGQNVTFRCDPISEHNRLYWYRQTLGQGPEFLTYFQNEAQLEKSRLLSDRFSAERPKGSFSTLEIQRTEQGDSAMYLCASSLAGVGSSPLHFGNGTRLTVT.

This chain connects TRBV9 to TRBJ1-3, with D perhaps TRBD1 (5 bases). Trimming took 4 bases from V and 3 from J, leaving 14 bases between them. In germline, CDR1 is SGDLS, CDR2 YYNGEE. The CDR3 has 15 amino acids. The CDR3 region is CASSPGGANGNTIYF. CDR3 DNA sequence: TGTGCCAGCAGCCCAGGCGGGGCTAATGGAAACACCATATATTTT.

CDR3 DNA sequence: TGCAGTGCTAGGGGACAGTGGGCTCAGTACTTC. Residues: CSARGQWAQYF. V is TRBV20-1 and J is TRBJ2-4, with 7 bases that match TRBD1. V shed 3 bases and J 12 bases; nucleotides not matched to a gene: 5. The CDR3 is 11 residues long. CDR1 DFQATT and CDR2 SNEGSKA come from the germline V gene (reference sequence).

The V call is TRBV19, the J call TRBJ1-5; 12 bases fit TRBD1. Looked up from germline, CDR1 is LNHDA and CDR2 is SQIVND (reference sequence). The V and J ends lost 5 bases and 4 bases, in that order; junction bases with no gene match: 9. CDR3 length equals 17 residues. The CDR3 sequence is CASSSFAGQGANQPQHF. CDR3 bases: TGTGCCAGTAGTTCTTTTGCGGGACAGGGGGCAAATCAGCCCCAGCATTTT.

This clone occurred a few times. The J gene is TRBJ2-2, the V gene TRBV6-5; no reliable D call. The germline gives CDR1 MNHEY, CDR2 SVGAGI. Between the trimmed V and J ends, which lost 8 bases and 4 bases, there was a span of 5 bases. This CDR3 has 11 residues. The CDR3 sequence is CASQATGELFF. The CDR3 DNA sequence: TGTGCCAGCCAGGCCACCGGGGAGCTGTTTTTT.

This clone has just a few counts. The chain employs TRBV30 and TRBJ1-6, with 8 bases fitting TRBD1. Germline V gene lookup returns CDR1 GTSNPN and CDR2 SVGIG (reference sequence). Germline trimming cut 1 base from V and 8 bases from J; bases unmatched to any gene: 13. The CDR3 contains 17 residues. CDR3 bases: TGTGCCTGGAGTGCTCCGGGACAGGTCAAAGGACATTCACCCCTCCACTTT. Its protein product is CAWSAPGQVKGHSPLHF.

This clone has just one count. V is TRBV7-2 and J is TRBJ1-1; no reliable D call. Germline lookup yields CDR1 SGHTA and CDR2 FQGNSA. The CDR3 is 14 amino acids. V was shortened by 1 base and J by 4 bases, with 10 bases between the two germline ends. The CDR3 nucleotides are TGTGCCAGCAGCTTAGGTTCCTGGAGCACTGAAGCTTTCTTT. Its protein product is CASSLGSWSTEAFF. Full variable domain (remainder filled in from reference TRBV7-2 and TRBJ1-1): GAGVSQSPSNKVTEKGKDVELRCDPISGHTALYWYRQSLGQGLEFLIYFQGNSAPDKSGLPSDRFSAERTGGSVSTLTIQRTQQEDSAVYLCASSLGSWSTEAFFGQGTRLTVV.

This clone occurred a few times. This sequence joins TRBV18 and TRBJ1-1; TRBD1 matches at 9 bases. The trim removed 2 bases at V and 0 bases at J, leaving 7 bases unmatched. The germline V gene encodes CDR1 KGHSH and CDR2 LQKENI. This CDR3 region has 17 residues. The CDR3 sequence is CASSPTGGAGLNTEAFF. The DNA for the CDR3 is TGTGCCAGCTCACCAACAGGGGGCGCGGGTTTGAACACTGAAGCTTTCTTT.

This rearrangement joins TRBV27 to TRBJ1-5, with 10 bases fitting TRBD1. The CDR3 sequence is 15 residues long. The germline V gene has CDR1 MNHEY and CDR2 SMNVEV (reference sequence). V trimming: 5 bases; J trimming: 7 bases; junction bases outside the gene matches: 8. The CDR3 spells CASSNGTGVVQPQHF. In DNA, the CDR3 is TGTGCCAGCAGTAACGGGACAGGGGTCGTGCAGCCCCAGCATTTT.

This chain connects TRBV5-4 to TRBJ1-6; no definite D call. Trimming took off 0 bases at V and 10 bases at J, with 14 bases between the two ends. Per the germline V gene, CDR1 is SGHNT and CDR2 is YYREEE (reference sequence). The CDR3 sequence is 15 residues long. The CDR3 region is CASSLDRYAGSPLHF. For the CDR3, the DNA is TGTGCCAGCAGCTTGGACAGATACGCCGGCTCACCCCTCCACTTT.

The chain links TRBV5-6 to TRBJ2-7; perhaps TRBD2 as D (5 bases). Trimming removed 4 bases at V and 3 bases at J, with 11 bases between. Germline V gene sequence: CDR1 SGHDT, CDR2 YYEEEE. CDR3 length: 13 amino acids. The CDR3 nucleotides read TGTGCCAGCAGCGGCGGGTTCCTCTACGAGCAGTACTTC. Protein sequence: CASSGGFLYEQYF.

The rearrangement joins TRBV5-4 to TRBJ2-1; D is unresolved. V lost 0 bases, J lost 3 bases, and 4 bases lay in between. Germline V gene lookup returns CDR1 SGHNT and CDR2 YYREEE (reference sequence). The CDR3 covers 13 residues. CDR3 loop: CASSLDSYNEQFF. The CDR3 DNA reads TGTGCCAGCAGCTTGGACAGCTACAATGAGCAGTTCTTC.

The chain carries TRBV9 and TRBJ1-5; D ambiguous. The CDR3 covers 15 residues. Trimming stripped 1 base from V and 0 bases from J, with 8 bases between. Germline CDR1 and CDR2: SGDLS and YYNGEE. The CDR3 spells CASSVSSNSNQPQHF. DNA of the CDR3: TGTGCCAGCAGCGTATCGTCTAATAGCAATCAGCCCCAGCATTTT.

This chain joins TRBV2 and TRBJ1-5; weak D call: TRBD1 (6 bases). This CDR3 is 14 amino acids long. Per the germline V gene, CDR1 is SNHLY and CDR2 is FYNNEI. V dropped 6 bases and J dropped 0 bases, with 9 bases sitting between them. This CDR3 reads CASSRDISNQPQHF. The CDR3 DNA follows: TGTGCCAGCAGCCGGGACATTAGCAATCAGCCCCAGCATTTT.

The J gene is TRBJ2-1, the V gene TRBV6-5; 8 nucleotides agree with TRBD2. This CDR3 spans 15 amino acids. Per the germline V gene, CDR1 is MNHEY and CDR2 is SVGAGI. V trimming: 7 bases; J trimming: 4 bases; junction bases outside the gene matches: 9. CDR3 DNA: TGTGCCAGCACCACGGAGCGGGGGTCGTACAATGAGCAGTTCTTC. Its translation is CASTTERGSYNEQFF.

CDR3 loop: CASSPGGTSNYGYTF. The CDR3 DNA is TGCGCCAGCAGCCCGGGAGGGACTTCTAACTATGGCTACACCTTC. V and J are TRBV5-1 and TRBJ1-2, with D maybe TRBD1 (5 bases). The CDR3 runs to 15 residues. Trimming left V 4 bases short and J 0 bases short, with 13 bases between. Germline assignment: CDR1 SGHRS and CDR2 YFSETQ.

This chain links TRBV6-1 with TRBJ1-5, with 9 nucleotides matching TRBD1. CDR3 length: 13 residues. Germline V gene data show CDR1 as MNHNS and CDR2 as SASEGT. Losses at the gene ends were 11 bases for V and 6 bases for J; bases not matched to a gene: 8. CDR3 amino acids: CAGVQGAGQPQHF. CDR3 nucleotide sequence: TGTGCCGGGGTACAGGGGGCGGGTCAGCCCCAGCATTTT.

J is TRBJ2-3 and V is TRBV11-2; a possible D gene is TRBD1 (5 bases). V was pared by 5 bases and J by 0 bases, with 12 bases between. This CDR3 is 15 amino acids long. Germline values: CDR1 SGHAT, CDR2 FQNNGV. In nucleotides, the CDR3 is TGTGCCAGCAGCCCGGACATTACTAGCACAGATACGCAGTATTTT. The encoded protein is CASSPDITSTDTQYF. Full variable domain (missing parts from reference TRBV11-2 and TRBJ2-3): EAGVAQSPRYKIIEKRQSVAFWCNPISGHATLYWYQQILGQGPKLLIQFQNNGVVDDSQLPKDRFSAERLKGVDSTLKIQPAKLEDSAVYLCASSPDITSTDTQYFGPGTRLTVL.

This clone was observed a single time. V gene TRBV4-2 combines with J gene TRBJ2-3; 8 bases line up with TRBD2. The CDR3 loop spans 16 amino acids. V lost 4 bases to trimming and J lost 2 bases; unmatched junction nucleotides: 8. Germline V lookup: CDR1 LGHNA, CDR2 YNFKEQ. DNA of the CDR3: TGTGCCAGCAGCCTCCCAGCGGGGGACACCACAGATACGCAGTATTTT. Its protein product is CASSLPAGDTTDTQYF.